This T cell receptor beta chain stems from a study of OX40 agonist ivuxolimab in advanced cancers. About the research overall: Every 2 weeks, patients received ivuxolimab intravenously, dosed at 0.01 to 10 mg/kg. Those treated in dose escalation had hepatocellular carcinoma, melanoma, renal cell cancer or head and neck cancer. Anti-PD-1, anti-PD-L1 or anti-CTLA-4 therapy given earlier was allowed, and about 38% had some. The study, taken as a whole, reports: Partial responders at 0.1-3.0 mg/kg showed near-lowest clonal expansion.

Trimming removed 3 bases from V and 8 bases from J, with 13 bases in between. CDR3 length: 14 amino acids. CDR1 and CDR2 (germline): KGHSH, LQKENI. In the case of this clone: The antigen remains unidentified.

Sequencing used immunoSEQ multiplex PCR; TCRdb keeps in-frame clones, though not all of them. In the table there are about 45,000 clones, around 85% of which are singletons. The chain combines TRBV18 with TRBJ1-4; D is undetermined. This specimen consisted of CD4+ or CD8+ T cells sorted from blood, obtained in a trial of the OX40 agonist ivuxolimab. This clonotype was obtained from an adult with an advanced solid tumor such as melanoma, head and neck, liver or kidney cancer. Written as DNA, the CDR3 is TGTGCCAGCTCACCGGCAGGCCCGGGAGAAAAACTGTTTTTT. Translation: CASSPAGPGEKLFF.